These 16 T cell receptor beta chains share one sample of origin, sequenced in a study of spatial heterogeneity in lung cancer. TCRdb re-analysed the 5' RACE reads in MiXCR, keeping a single row per CDR3 protein. Of approximately 10,000 distinct CDR3 sequences listed, approximately 22% are singletons. Sample time point: blood at routine non-recurrence follow-up after resection. The sample here was PBMCs, taken at follow-up. The receptors shown here come from a female donor with early-stage non-small cell lung cancer.

The chain uses TRBV11-2 and TRBJ2-7; TRBD1 aligns across 7 bases. Germline V lookup: CDR1 SGHAT, CDR2 FQNNGV. The CDR3 consists of 12 residues. The V and J ends lost 4 bases and 9 bases, in that order; junction bases with no gene match: 6. The CDR3 coding sequence is TGTGCCAGCAGCTACGACAGGGATGGGCAGTACTTC. Translating it yields CASSYDRDGQYF.

The chain couples TRBV28 to TRBJ2-1; D is undetermined. The CDR3 sequence is 11 residues long. Trimming took 7 bases from V and 1 from J, leaving 2 bases between them. Germline V gene data show CDR1 as MDHEN and CDR2 as SYDVKM. The CDR3 bases are TGTGCCAGCATATCCTACAATGAGCAGTTCTTC. This sequence encodes CASISYNEQFF.

The genes are TRBV20-1 and TRBJ2-7; either TRBD1 or TRBD2 may supply D (6 bases each). CDR3 length: 15 residues. CDR1 is DFQATT, CDR2 SNEGSKA, per germline (reference sequence). Trimming pared 3 bases from V and 3 bases from J, leaving 18 bases between. CDR3 loop: CSAREGQGRGYEQYF. CDR3 nucleotides: TGCAGTGCTAGGGAGGGCCAGGGCAGGGGCTACGAGCAGTACTTC.

The chain employs TRBV10-1 and TRBJ2-1; D could derive from TRBD1 or TRBD2 (5 bases each). The CDR3 covers 15 residues. V was shortened by 8 bases and J by 7 bases, with 21 bases between the two germline ends. Looked up from germline, CDR1 is WNHNN and CDR2 is SYGVQD (reference sequence). The chain's CDR3 is CASSRDAFFGNEQFF. The DNA of the CDR3 is TGCGCCAGCTCCCGGGACGCTTTCTTTGGGAATGAGCAGTTCTTC.

In this sample, this clonotype is large. The V call is TRBV4-2, the J call TRBJ2-3, with a weak D call TRBD2 (6 bases). Trimming took 4 bases from V and 13 from J, leaving 18 bases between them. Germline CDR1 LGHNA, CDR2 YNFKEQ. The CDR3 contains 13 residues. CDR3 amino acids: CASSPRFTSIKYF. As DNA, the CDR3 is TGTGCCAGCAGCCCAAGATTTACTAGCATAAAGTATTTT.

This clonotype was seen only a few times. The chain uses TRBV5-4 and TRBJ2-6; D remains ambiguous. The germline V gene encodes CDR1 SGHNT and CDR2 YYREEE (reference sequence). CDR3 length: 15 residues. Deletions cut 0 bases from V and 1 base from J, with 5 bases between. CDR3 in DNA: TGTGCCAGCAGCTTGGGAACATCTGGGGCCAACGTCCTGACTTTC. It encodes CASSLGTSGANVLTF.

The chain combines TRBV14 with TRBJ2-1; 13 nucleotides align to TRBD2. Germline V gene data show CDR1 as SGHDN and CDR2 as FVKESK. V was pared by 2 bases and J by 8 bases, with 6 bases of the junction left unmatched. CDR3 length equals 16 residues. This CDR3 is CASSQHGLAGVDEQFF. CDR3 sequence (DNA): TGTGCCAGCAGCCAACATGGACTAGCGGGAGTCGATGAGCAGTTCTTC.

As concerns this clonotype: A much larger clone lies a single base off, so this may be a read error. V and J are TRBV7-9 and TRBJ1-5, with 10 nucleotides matching TRBD1. The CDR3 runs 15 residues. In germline, CDR1 is SEHNR, CDR2 FQNEAQ (reference sequence). DNA of the CDR3: TGTGCCAGCTCTCCCGACAGGGGGCTCGGTCAGCCCAAGCATTTT. The encoded protein is CASSPDRGLGQPKHF.

CDR3 coding DNA: TGTGCCAGCATGCTTCTAGCGGGAGGTGGAGAGACCCAGTACTTC. Protein sequence: CASMLLAGGGETQYF. The chain joins TRBV7-9 to TRBJ2-5, with 11 bases fitting TRBD2. The CDR3 covers 15 residues. Trimming cost V 7 bases and J 4 bases; bases outside gene matches: 8. Germline V CDR1 and CDR2: SEHNR, FQNEAQ (reference sequence).

This clonotype was seen a handful of times. This sequence joins TRBV29-1 and TRBJ1-1; D remains unclear. Germline lookup yields CDR1 SQVTM and CDR2 ANQGSEA. This CDR3 has 12 residues. V gave up 4 bases and J gave up 3 bases, with 9 bases separating them. In DNA form, the CDR3 reads TGCAGCGTTGCGGCCGGGGACACTGAAGCTTTCTTT. This gives the protein CSVAAGDTEAFF.

This clonotype was seen only a few times. This chain connects TRBV27 to TRBJ1-6; no definite D call. The V and J ends lost 8 bases and 2 bases respectively, with 13 bases between them. The V gene's germline CDR1 is MNHEY and CDR2 SMNVEV (reference sequence). This CDR3 is built from 15 residues. The CDR3 region has the DNA TGTGCCAGCCGGTTTCCTGGACCCTATAATTCACCCCTCCACTTT. Translating gives CASRFPGPYNSPLHF.

This clonotype was counted only a few times. J is TRBJ2-7 and V is TRBV18, with 9 bases that match TRBD1. V dropped 4 bases and J dropped 5; count of bases not matched to a gene: 3. The CDR3 is 13 amino acids. Germline CDR1 and CDR2: KGHSH and LQKENI. As DNA, the CDR3 is TGTGCCAGCTCACGGGACAGGGTTAACGAGCAGTACTTC. As protein: CASSRDRVNEQYF.

In this sample, this clonotype is medium-sized. The rearrangement uses TRBV28 and TRBJ2-5; TRBD2 matches at 7 bases. Per germline, CDR1 MDHEN and CDR2 SYDVKM. J was trimmed by 10 bases and V by 6 bases; bases with no gene match: 14. The CDR3 is made up of 14 amino acids. CDR3 in amino acids: CASSLSGPGGNQYF. The DNA for the CDR3 is TGTGCCAGCAGCCTATCCGGCCCCGGGGGGAACCAGTACTTC.

In the case of this clonotype: This may be a read error: a much more frequent sequence differs by one nucleotide. The chain is built from TRBV27 and TRBJ2-1; 8 positions match TRBD2. Germline values: CDR1 MNHEY, CDR2 SMNVEV (reference sequence). This CDR3 spans 14 amino acids. The CDR3 is CASSATGTRNEQIF. The CDR3 bases are TGTGCCAGCAGTGCCACCGGGACTAGAAATGAGCAGATCTTC.

This clonotype was seen a handful of times. The chain combines TRBV7-9 with TRBJ2-7; D call uncertain. V was shortened by 1 base and J by 5 bases, with 3 bases between the two germline ends. From germline, CDR1 is SEHNR and CDR2 FQNEAQ (reference sequence). The CDR3 is 11 residues long. The DNA for the CDR3 is TGTGCCAGCAGCTTAGGGGACGAGCAGTACTTC. This sequence encodes CASSLGDEQYF.

This clonotype was recorded once. The chain recombines TRBV18 with TRBJ2-7, with TRBD2 matching over 9 bases. The germline gives CDR1 KGHSH, CDR2 LQKENI. The CDR3 extends over 15 amino acids. Trimming cost V 3 bases and J 4 bases; bases outside gene matches: 7. The chain's CDR3 is CASSPSSGRSYEQYF. The CDR3 nucleotides are TGTGCCAGCTCACCGTCCAGCGGGAGGTCGTACGAGCAGTACTTC.